These 19 T cell receptor beta chains came from one sample sequenced in a study of CD8 T cells in Susac syndrome. Reverse transcription of roughly 0.45 to 1 ug RNA used random hexamers. Via MiXCR, TCRdb re-called the immunoSEQ multiplex PCR reads, giving one row per CDR3 protein. The table lists about 140,000 distinct CDR3 sequences, approximately 95% of them singletons. Sample: CD8+ T cells from PBMCs. The receptors derive from a human donor with Susac syndrome.

Only one count was recorded for this clonotype. This chain uses TRBV4-1 with TRBJ2-7, with D possibly matching TRBD1 (6 bases). CDR3 length: 14 residues. V was cut by 1 base and J by 2 bases, with 9 bases left in between. The germline V gene encodes CDR1 MGHRA and CDR2 YSYEKL. CDR3 protein: CASSQAPGAYEQYF. CDR3 nucleotides: TGCGCCAGCAGCCAAGCCCCAGGGGCCTACGAGCAGTACTTC.

The rearrangement links TRBV27 to TRBJ1-5; D is uncertain. Trimming pared 5 bases from V and 2 bases from J, leaving 16 bases between. CDR3 length equals 16 residues. In germline, CDR1 is MNHEY, CDR2 SMNVEV (reference sequence). The CDR3 loop reads CASSPTPPGGNQPQHF. CDR3 sequence (DNA): TGTGCCAGCAGTCCCACGCCCCCCGGGGGCAATCAGCCCCAGCATTTT.

The chain combines TRBV15 with TRBJ2-1; TRBD1 is a possible D gene (6 bases). The CDR3 totals 13 residues. CDR1 LNHNV and CDR2 YYDKDF come from the germline V gene (reference sequence). V shed 7 bases and J shed 4 bases, with 11 bases lying between them. CDR3 nucleotides: TGTGCCACCACTCGGGACAATTACAATGAGCAGTTCTTC. Its translation: CATTRDNYNEQFF. The whole variable domain, filled in from reference TRBV15 and TRBJ2-1, reads DAMVIQNPRYQVTQFGKPVTLSCSQTLNHNVMYWYQQKSSQAPKLLFHYYDKDFNNEADTPDNFQSRRPNTSFCFLDIRSPGLGDTAMYLCATTRDNYNEQFFGPGTRLTVL.

The rearrangement links TRBV15 to TRBJ2-7; D is uncertain. V gave up 8 bases and J gave up 2 bases, with 7 bases separating them. Looked up from germline, CDR1 is LNHNV and CDR2 is YYDKDF (reference sequence). The CDR3 runs 11 residues. CDR3 bases: TGTGCCACCGGGAAAACCTACGAGCAGTACTTC. Its translation is CATGKTYEQYF.

The gene calls are TRBV20-1 and TRBJ1-2; the D gene is possibly TRBD1 (6 bases). The CDR3 contains 15 residues. V gave up 1 base and J gave up 0 bases, with 12 bases separating them. Germline assignment: CDR1 DFQATT and CDR2 SNEGSKA (reference sequence). CDR3 residues: CSARVRDTANYGYTF. The DNA for the CDR3 is TGCAGTGCTAGAGTCCGGGACACTGCTAACTATGGCTACACCTTC.

This chain uses TRBV20-1 with TRBJ1-2; TRBD1 matches 7 bases. The germline V gene encodes CDR1 DFQATT and CDR2 SNEGSKA (reference sequence). The CDR3 is 16 amino acids. Trimming cost V 6 bases and J 5 bases; bases outside gene matches: 18. In DNA form, the CDR3 reads TGCAGTGCGAGTGACCTTCAGGGACAGTTTCGGTATGGCTACACCTTC. Protein product: CSASDLQGQFRYGYTF.

This chain links TRBV19 with TRBJ2-7; 9 nucleotides align to TRBD2. J was trimmed by 6 bases and V by 5 bases; bases with no gene match: 8. Germline CDR1 is LNHDA and CDR2 is SQIVND (reference sequence). This CDR3 has 14 amino acids. The CDR3 DNA reads TGTGCCAGTAGTGCGGCGGGACTAGCCTCCGAGCAGTACTTC. This codes for CASSAAGLASEQYF.

The J gene is TRBJ1-1, the V gene TRBV3-1; D is unresolved. The CDR3 runs to 14 residues. Germline loops: CDR1 LGHDT, CDR2 YNNKEL (reference sequence). V lost 0 bases and J 5 bases, leaving 10 bases between the germline ends. The CDR3 loop is CASSQEGTWTEAFF. CDR3 nucleotides: TGTGCCAGCAGCCAAGAGGGTACATGGACTGAAGCTTTCTTT.

The chain combines TRBV6-5 with TRBJ2-7, with TRBD2 matching over 10 bases. Germline CDR1 reads MNHEY; CDR2 reads SVGAGI. V shed 4 bases and J 4 bases; nucleotides not matched to a gene: 10. CDR3 length: 16 residues. CDR3 sequence reads: CASSSGRGLALYEQYF. In DNA, the CDR3 is TGTGCCAGCAGTTCAGGTCGGGGACTAGCGCTTTACGAGCAGTACTTC.

This clonotype was picked up one time. The chain combines TRBV18 with TRBJ1-5; D gene uncertain. The CDR3 totals 17 residues. The germline V gene encodes CDR1 KGHSH and CDR2 LQKENI. V lost 6 bases to trimming and J lost 1 base, with 19 bases between them. The CDR3 bases are TGTGCCAGCTCTCTTACGCCCAGGACTGGGAGCAATCAGCCCCAGCATTTT. This sequence encodes CASSLTPRTGSNQPQHF.

A remark on this clonotype: One end of the junction does not line up with germline, which may come from a read error. The chain uses TRBV2 and TRBJ2-6; possibly TRBD1 for D (6 bases). Germline V gives CDR1 SNHLY, CDR2 FYNNEI. This CDR3 is 13 amino acids long. The CDR3, as DNA: TGTGCCGGGGGACACTCTGGAGCCAACGTCCTGACTTTC. The encoded protein is CAGGHSGANVLTF. The full variable domain, with the rest looked up from reference TRBV2 and TRBJ2-6, is EPEVTQTPSHQVTQMGQEVILRCVPISNHLYFYWYRQILGQKVEFLVSFYNNEISEKSEIFDDQFSVERPDGSNFTLKIRSTKLEDSAMYFCAGGHSGANVLTFGAGSRLTVL.

The chain links TRBV9 to TRBJ2-2; D unclear. CDR3 size: 13 residues. Germline CDR1 reads SGDLS; CDR2 reads YYNGEE. The germline V and J ends were trimmed by 6 bases and 5 bases, with 11 bases remaining between them. The CDR3 DNA reads as TGTGCCAGCACCCCTCCCCGGACCGGGGAGCTGTTTTTT. Translating it yields CASTPPRTGELFF.

The sample holds one count of this clonotype. The CDR3 bases are TGTGCCAGCAGTCCCCTCGAGGGAAACAATCAGCCCCAGCATTTT. Protein sequence: CASSPLEGNNQPQHF. The chain couples TRBV6-5 to TRBJ1-5; D is undetermined. There are 15 residues in the CDR3. V lost 5 bases, J lost 3 bases, and 14 bases lay in between. Germline V gives CDR1 MNHEY, CDR2 SVGAGI.

In its sample, this clonotype was seen once. V usage is TRBV5-6 and J usage is TRBJ2-7; possibly TRBD1 for D (5 bases). V gave up 2 bases and J gave up 8 bases, with 11 bases separating them. CDR1 and CDR2 (germline): SGHDT, YYEEEE. The CDR3 totals 12 residues. The CDR3 nucleotides read TGTGCCAGCAGCTTCCTAGGGGATCAGCAGTACTTC. This translates into CASSFLGDQQYF.

The CDR3 sequence: CASSPGTSGISYEQYF. For the CDR3, the DNA is TGTGCCAGCAGCCCCGGGACTAGCGGGATCTCCTACGAGCAGTACTTC. The rearrangement links TRBV5-4 to TRBJ2-7; 13 bases are a match to TRBD2. The CDR3 consists of 16 residues. The V gene end was trimmed by 4 bases and the J gene end by 0 bases; junction bases not matched to a gene: 4. Germline V gives CDR1 SGHNT, CDR2 YYREEE (reference sequence).

The chain recombines TRBV2 with TRBJ2-1; 8 nucleotides line up with TRBD2. Germline V gives CDR1 SNHLY, CDR2 FYNNEI. The CDR3 is made up of 15 amino acids. J lost 8 bases, V lost 8 bases, and 14 bases had no gene match. Here the CDR3 DNA reads TGTGCCAGCCCACCCCCAGCGGGAGAATTAGATGAGCAGTTCTTC. It translates to CASPPPAGELDEQFF.

This sequence joins TRBV27 and TRBJ2-7; TRBD1 matches at 7 bases. CDR1 and CDR2 (germline): MNHEY, SMNVEV (reference sequence). The CDR3 is 12 residues long. The ends lost 5 bases at V and 6 bases at J; junction bases unmatched: 4. The CDR3 DNA reads as TGTGCCAGCAGTCCAGGACAGGCCGAGCAGTACTTC. Its protein product is CASSPGQAEQYF.

This chain joins TRBV9 and TRBJ2-3; D remains unclear. Deletions cut 3 bases from V and 3 bases from J, with 5 bases between. In germline, CDR1 is SGDLS, CDR2 YYNGEE. CDR3 length: 12 residues. The CDR3 protein is CASSARTDTQYF. Here the CDR3 DNA reads TGTGCCAGCAGCGCAAGGACAGATACGCAGTATTTT.

The chain carries TRBV5-4 and TRBJ2-2; D is uncertain. The CDR3 spans 13 residues. CDR1 is SGHNT and CDR2 is YYREEE in the germline V gene (reference sequence). V was shortened by 7 bases and J by 3 bases, with 10 bases between the two germline ends. The CDR3 loop is CASPFGDTGELFF. The CDR3, as DNA: TGTGCCAGCCCATTTGGAGACACCGGGGAGCTGTTTTTT.